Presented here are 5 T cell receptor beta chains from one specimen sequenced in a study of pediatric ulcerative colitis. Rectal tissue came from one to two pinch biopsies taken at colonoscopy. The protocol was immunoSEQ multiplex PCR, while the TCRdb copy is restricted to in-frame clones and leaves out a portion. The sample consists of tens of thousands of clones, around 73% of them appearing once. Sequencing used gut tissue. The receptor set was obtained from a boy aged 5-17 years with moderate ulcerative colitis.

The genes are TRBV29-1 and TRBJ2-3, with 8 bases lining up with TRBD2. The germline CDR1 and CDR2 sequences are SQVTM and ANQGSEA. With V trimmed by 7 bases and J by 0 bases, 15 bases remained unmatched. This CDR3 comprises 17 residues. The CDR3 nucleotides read TGCAGCGCCCAAACCCTTGGGGCTAGCGGGAGCACAGATACGCAGTATTTT. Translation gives CSAQTLGASGSTDTQYF.

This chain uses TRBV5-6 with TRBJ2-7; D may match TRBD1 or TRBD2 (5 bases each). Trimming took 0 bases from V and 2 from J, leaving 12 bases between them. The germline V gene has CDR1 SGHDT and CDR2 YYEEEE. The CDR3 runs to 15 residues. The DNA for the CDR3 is TGTGCCAGCAGCTTGGGAGGGTCGGGGCCCTACGAGCAGTACTTC. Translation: CASSLGGSGPYEQYF.

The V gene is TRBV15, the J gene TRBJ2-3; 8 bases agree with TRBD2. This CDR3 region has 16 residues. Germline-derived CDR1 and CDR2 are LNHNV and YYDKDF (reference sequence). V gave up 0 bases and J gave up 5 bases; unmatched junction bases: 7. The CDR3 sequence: CATSRETGGQGDTQYF. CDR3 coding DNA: TGTGCCACCAGCAGAGAAACGGGGGGGCAGGGAGATACGCAGTATTTT.

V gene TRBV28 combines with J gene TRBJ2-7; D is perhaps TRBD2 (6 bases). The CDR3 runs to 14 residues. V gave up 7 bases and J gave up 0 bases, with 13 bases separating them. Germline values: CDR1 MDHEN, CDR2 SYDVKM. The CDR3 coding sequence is TGTGCCAGCATTAGCGGAATGACCTCCTACGAGCAGTACTTC. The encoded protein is CASISGMTSYEQYF.

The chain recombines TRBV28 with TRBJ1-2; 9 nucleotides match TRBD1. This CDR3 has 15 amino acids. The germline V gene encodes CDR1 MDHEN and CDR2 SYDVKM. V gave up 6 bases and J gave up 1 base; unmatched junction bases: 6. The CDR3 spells CASRGQGRGNYGYTF. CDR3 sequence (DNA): TGTGCCAGCAGGGGACAGGGCCGAGGTAACTATGGCTACACCTTC.